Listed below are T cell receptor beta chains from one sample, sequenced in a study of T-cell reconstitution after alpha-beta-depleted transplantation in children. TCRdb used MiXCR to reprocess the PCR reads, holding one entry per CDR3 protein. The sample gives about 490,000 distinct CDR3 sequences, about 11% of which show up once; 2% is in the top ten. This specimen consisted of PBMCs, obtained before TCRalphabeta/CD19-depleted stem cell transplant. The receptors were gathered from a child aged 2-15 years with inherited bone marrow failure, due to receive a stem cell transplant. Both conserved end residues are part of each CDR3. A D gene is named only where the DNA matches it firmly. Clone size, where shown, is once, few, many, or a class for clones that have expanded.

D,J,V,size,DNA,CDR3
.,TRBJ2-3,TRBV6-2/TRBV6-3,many,TGTGCCAGCAGTTACGGTGTCTTCTTAGATACGCAGTATTTT,CASSYGVFLDTQYF
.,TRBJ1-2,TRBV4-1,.,TGCGCCAGCAGCCAAGCCCAGGGCGCAGGTGGCTACACCTTC,CASSQAQGAGGYTF
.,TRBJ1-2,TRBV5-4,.,TGTGCCAGCAGCCCCACTATAGTAAGGGAGGATGGCTACACCTTC,CASSPTIVREDGYTF
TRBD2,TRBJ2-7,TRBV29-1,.,TGCAGCGTTGAAGATAAGACTAGCGGGAGTTACGAGCAGTACTTC,CSVEDKTSGSYEQYF
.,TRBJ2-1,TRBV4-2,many,TGTGCCAGCAGCCAAGGCGGAGATTCCTACAATGAGCAGTTCTTC,CASSQGGDSYNEQFF
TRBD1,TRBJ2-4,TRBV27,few,TGTGCCAGCAGTTTAAACAGGGGAGTAGCCAAAAACATTCAGTACTTC,CASSLNRGVAKNIQYF
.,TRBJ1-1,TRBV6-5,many,TGTGCCAGCAGTCCCCGGGACACTGAAGCTTTCTTT,CASSPRDTEAFF
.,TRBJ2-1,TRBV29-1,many,TGCAGCGTTTACGCGGACTACAATGAGCAGTTCTTC,CSVYADYNEQFF
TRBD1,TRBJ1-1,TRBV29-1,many,TGCAGCGTTGAAACCGTAGACAGGGGAGGCACTGAAGCTTTCTTT,CSVETVDRGGTEAFF
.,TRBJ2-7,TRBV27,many,TGTGCCAGTGGTCGGCAGGTTTACGAGCAGTACTTC,CASGRQVYEQYF
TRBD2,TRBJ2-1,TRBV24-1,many,TGTGCCACCAGTGATTCCGCTAGCGGGAGGGCCGGATACAATGAGCAGTTCTTC,CATSDSASGRAGYNEQFF
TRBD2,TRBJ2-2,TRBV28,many,TGTGCCAGCAGTTTATTACTAGCGGGAGACCCCTTACCGAACACCGGGGAGCTGTTTTTT,CASSLLLAGDPLPNTGELFF
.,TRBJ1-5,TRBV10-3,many,TGTGCCATCAGTGAGTCTGCGGGGGGAATCAATCAGCCCCAGCATTTT,CAISESAGGINQPQHF
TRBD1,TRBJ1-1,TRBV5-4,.,TGTGCCAGCAGCTGGGACAGGGGCCGGTTGAACACTGAAGCTTTCTTT,CASSWDRGRLNTEAFF
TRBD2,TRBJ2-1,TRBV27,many,TGTGCCAGCCTAAAGACTAGCGGGCCCTCCTACAATGAGCAGTTCTTC,CASLKTSGPSYNEQFF
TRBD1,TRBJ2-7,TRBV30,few,TGTGCCTGGACCCTAGGGGGGGACAGGGGGCCCGAGCAGTACTTC,CAWTLGGDRGPEQYF
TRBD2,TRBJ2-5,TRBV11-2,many,TGTGCCAGCAGCCACGGGACTAGCGGATACCAAGAGACCCAGTACTTC,CASSHGTSGYQETQYF
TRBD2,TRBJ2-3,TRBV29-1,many,TGCAGCGTGGTAGCGGGGCGACCTAGCACAGATACGCAGTATTTT,CSVVAGRPSTDTQYF
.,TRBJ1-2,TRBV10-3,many,TGTGCCATCAATAACTATGGCTACACCTTC,CAINNYGYTF
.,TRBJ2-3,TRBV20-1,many,TGCAGTGCCCGGGACGCTAGCACAGATACGCAGTATTTT,CSARDASTDTQYF
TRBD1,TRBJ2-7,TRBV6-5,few,TGTGCCAGCAGTTACAGGAGGCAGGGGGCTTACAACGAGCAGTACTTC,CASSYRRQGAYNEQYF
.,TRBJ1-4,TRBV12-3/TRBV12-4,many,TGTGCCAGCAGCTCGGCGGGGGGGCTGGTTGAAAAACTGTTTTTT,CASSSAGGLVEKLFF
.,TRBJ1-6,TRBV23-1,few,TGCGCCAGCAGCCCTCACACAGGGAGGGATTCACCCCTCCACTTT,CASSPHTGRDSPLHF
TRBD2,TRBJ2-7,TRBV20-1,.,TGCAGTGCGGGGGGACTAGCGGGGAGGATCTCCTACGAGCAGTACTTC,CSAGGLAGRISYEQYF
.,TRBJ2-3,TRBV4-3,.,TGCGCCAGCAGCCAATCCCGAAATGCAGATACGCAGTATTTT,CASSQSRNADTQYF
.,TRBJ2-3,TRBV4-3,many,TGCGCCAGCAGCTGGACTAGCACAGATACGCAGTATTTT,CASSWTSTDTQYF
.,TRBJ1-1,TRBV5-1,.,TGCGCCAGCAGCTTTGGGCAGGGGAACACTGAAGCTTTCTTT,CASSFGQGNTEAFF
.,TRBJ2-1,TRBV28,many,TGTGCCAGCCGACGACGGGGCCAAAGCTCCTACAATGAGCAGTTCTTC,CASRRRGQSSYNEQFF
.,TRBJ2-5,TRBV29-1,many,TGCAGCGTTGATTTATCCGGGTATGGCTCCCAGTACTTC,CSVDLSGYGSQYF
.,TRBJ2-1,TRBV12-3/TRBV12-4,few,TGTGCCAGCAGTTTGGTAGTAGGGGTAAATGAGCAGTTCTTC,CASSLVVGVNEQFF
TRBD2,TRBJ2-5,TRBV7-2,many,TGTGCCAGCAGCCTAAGCGGGAGGGCCCGGGAGACCCAGTACTTC,CASSLSGRARETQYF
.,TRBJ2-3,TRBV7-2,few,TGTGCCAGCAGCTTAGGGAGGGGGGCGAACACAGATACGCAGTATTTT,CASSLGRGANTDTQYF
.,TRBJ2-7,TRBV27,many,TGTGCCAGCAGTATCCGCAGCGGCGAGCAGTACTTC,CASSIRSGEQYF
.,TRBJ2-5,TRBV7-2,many,TGTGCCAGCAGCTTAGATGCCAGCCTTGGAGTGGAGACCCAGTACTTC,CASSLDASLGVETQYF
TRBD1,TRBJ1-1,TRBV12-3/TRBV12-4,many,TGTGCCACCTCGCCTACAGGGGGCAGGATGAACACTGAAGCTTTCTTT,CATSPTGGRMNTEAFF
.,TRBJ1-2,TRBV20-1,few,TGCAGTGCTAGTCGGGCCAACCGGATTGAGGGCTACACCTTC,CSASRANRIEGYTF
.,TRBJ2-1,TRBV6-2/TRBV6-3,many,TGTGCCAGCCAGGCAGGACGCAATGAGCAGTTCTTC,CASQAGRNEQFF
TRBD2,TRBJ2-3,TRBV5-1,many,TGCGCCAGCAGCTTGGAAATCGCGGGAGGCACAGATACGCAGTATTTT,CASSLEIAGGTDTQYF
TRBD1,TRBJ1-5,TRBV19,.,TGTGCCAGTACCGCCACAGGGGATAGCAATCAGCCCCAGCATTTT,CASTATGDSNQPQHF
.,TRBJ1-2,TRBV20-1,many,TGCAGTGCTAGCCTCGGGGGGGTTAACTATGGCTACACCTTC,CSASLGGVNYGYTF